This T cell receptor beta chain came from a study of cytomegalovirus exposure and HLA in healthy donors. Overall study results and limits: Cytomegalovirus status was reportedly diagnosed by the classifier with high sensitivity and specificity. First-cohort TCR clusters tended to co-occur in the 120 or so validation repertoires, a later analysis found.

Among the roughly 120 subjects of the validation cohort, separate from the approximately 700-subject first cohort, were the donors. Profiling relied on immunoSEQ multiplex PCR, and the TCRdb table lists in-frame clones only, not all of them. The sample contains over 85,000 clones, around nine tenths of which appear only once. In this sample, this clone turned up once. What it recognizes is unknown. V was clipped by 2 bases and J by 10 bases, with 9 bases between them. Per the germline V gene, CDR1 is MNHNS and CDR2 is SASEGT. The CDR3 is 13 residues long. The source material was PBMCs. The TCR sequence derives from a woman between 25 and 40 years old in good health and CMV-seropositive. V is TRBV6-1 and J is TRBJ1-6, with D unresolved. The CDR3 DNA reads TGTGCCAGCAGTGAAATCACAACCTCACCCCTCCACTTT. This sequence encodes CASSEITTSPLHF.